These 5 T cell receptor beta chains share one sample of origin, sequenced in a study of control samples from healthy donors and cancer patients. Some clones are missing from TCRdb's copy, which holds only in-frame ones; the method was immunoSEQ multiplex PCR. The repertoire consists of about 140,000 clones, with roughly nine tenths occurring once and the leading ten covering roughly 10%. The material sequenced was blood. Every receptor here comes from a woman aged 25-40 years in good health.

This chain links TRBV5-1 with TRBJ1-6; D gene ambiguous. Trimming left V 4 bases short and J 10 bases short, with 18 bases between. CDR1 and CDR2 from the germline V gene are SGHRS and YFSETQ. The CDR3 is made up of 15 amino acids. CDR3 residues: CASSPDGPKTSPLHF. Here the CDR3 DNA reads TGCGCCAGCAGCCCGGACGGCCCGAAGACCTCACCCCTCCACTTT.

A single count supports this clone. This chain joins TRBV6-5 and TRBJ1-1, with TRBD1 as a possible D gene (5 bases). CDR3 length: 13 residues. V lost 8 bases to trimming and J lost 3 bases, with 13 bases between them. The germline CDR1 and CDR2 sequences are MNHEY and SVGAGI. CDR3 protein: CASLRGADTEAFF. CDR3 nucleotide sequence: TGTGCCAGCCTTAGAGGGGCTGACACTGAAGCTTTCTTT.

The chain uses TRBV6-5 and TRBJ2-7; 7 bases match TRBD1. Germline assignment: CDR1 MNHEY and CDR2 SVGAGI. Trimming removed 5 bases from V and 7 bases from J; junction bases left unmatched: 14. This CDR3 contains 15 residues. The CDR3 reads CASSPPGQLIVEQYF. CDR3 coding DNA: TGTGCCAGCAGTCCACCGGGACAGTTGATAGTAGAGCAGTACTTC.

The V gene is TRBV30, the J gene TRBJ1-2; D is possibly TRBD1 (5 bases). Trimming cost V 2 bases and J 5 bases, with 15 bases left between them. Germline CDR1 and CDR2: GTSNPN and SVGIG (reference sequence). The CDR3 has 14 residues. CDR3 nucleotides: TGTGCCTGGAGTCCAGCGGGACCGCAGTATGGCTACACCTTC. Translated, it gives CAWSPAGPQYGYTF.

The genes are TRBV6-5 and TRBJ2-7; D remains ambiguous. This CDR3 is built from 14 residues. Between the trimmed V and J ends, which lost 2 bases and 3 bases, there was a span of 11 bases. The germline V gene encodes CDR1 MNHEY and CDR2 SVGAGI. In DNA form, the CDR3 reads TGTGCCAGCAGTTACGGGCAGTGGGACTACGAGCAGTACTTC. Translation gives CASSYGQWDYEQYF.